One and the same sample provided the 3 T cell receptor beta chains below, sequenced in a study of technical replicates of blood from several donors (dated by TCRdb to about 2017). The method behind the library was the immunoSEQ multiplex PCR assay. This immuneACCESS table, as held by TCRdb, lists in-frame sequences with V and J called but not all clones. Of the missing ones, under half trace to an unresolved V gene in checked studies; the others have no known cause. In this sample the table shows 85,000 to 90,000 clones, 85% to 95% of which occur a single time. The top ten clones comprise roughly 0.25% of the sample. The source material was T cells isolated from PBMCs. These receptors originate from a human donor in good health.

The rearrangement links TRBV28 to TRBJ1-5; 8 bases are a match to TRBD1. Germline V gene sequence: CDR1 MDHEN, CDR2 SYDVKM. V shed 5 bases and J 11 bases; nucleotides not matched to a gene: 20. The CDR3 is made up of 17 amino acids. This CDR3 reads CASSEDRVGERGRAQHF. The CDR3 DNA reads TGTGCCAGCAGTGAGGACAGGGTGGGGGAAAGAGGCCGGGCCCAGCATTTT.

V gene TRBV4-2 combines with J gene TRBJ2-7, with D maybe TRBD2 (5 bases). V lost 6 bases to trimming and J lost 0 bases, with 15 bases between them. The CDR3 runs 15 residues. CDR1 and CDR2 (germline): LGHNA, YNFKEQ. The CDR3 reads CASSLEGGSSYEQYF. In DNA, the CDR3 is TGTGCCAGCAGTCTAGAAGGTGGGAGCTCCTACGAGCAGTACTTC.

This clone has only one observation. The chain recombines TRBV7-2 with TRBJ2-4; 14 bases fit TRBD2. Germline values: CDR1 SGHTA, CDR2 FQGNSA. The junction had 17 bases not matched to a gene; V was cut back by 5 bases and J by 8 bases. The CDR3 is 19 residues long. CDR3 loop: CASSSRPGLAGAGEDIQYF. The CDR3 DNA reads TGTGCCAGCAGCAGTAGACCGGGACTAGCGGGAGCCGGGGAGGACATTCAGTACTTC.